What follows describes a single T cell receptor beta chain. The antigen this receptor binds is unknown. No much larger clone exists at a distance of one base, and base qualities are not known. As encoded in the germline V gene (reference sequence), CDR1 is GTSNPN while CDR2 is SVGIG. V lost 0 bases and J lost 6 bases, and the count of bases not matched to a germline gene is 10. The CDR3 holds 16 amino acids from the cysteine to the phenylalanine. CDR3 DNA is the only sequence kept; it has 48 bases, read in frame from the first base. This sample stems from a study of technical replicates of blood from a handful of donors (dated by TCRdb to the late 2010s). The library came from the immunoSEQ multiplex PCR assay. Not all clones reach the TCRdb copy of this immuneACCESS table, which keeps in-frame sequences only. Checked studies attribute under half of the gap to unresolved V genes and leave the rest unexplained. Present in this sample are 75,000 or so clones, just under 95% of which were seen just once. 0.35% to 0.45% of the sample is held by the ten biggest clonotypes.

This receptor was taken from a human donor in good health. The chain uses TRBV30 and TRBJ2-3, with 9 central nucleotides matching TRBD2. The sample was T cells isolated from PBMCs. The CDR3 protein is CAWSVEVAGGADTQYF. At the DNA level, the sequence is TGTGCCTGGAGTGTGGAAGTGGCGGGAGGGGCCGATACGCAGTATTTT. With the portions outside the CDR3 filled from the reference TRBV30 and TRBJ2-3 genes, the complete variable region becomes SQTIHQWPATLVQPVGSPLSLECTVEGTSNPNLYWYRQAAGRGLQLLFYSVGIGQISSEVPQNLSASRPQDRQFILSSKKLLLSDSGFYLCAWSVEVAGGADTQYFGPGTRLTVL.